This note documents a single TCR beta chain sequence. Clones were read by immunoSEQ multiplex PCR, and TCRdb kept only the in-frame ones, dropping some. The sample includes hundreds of thousands of clones, more than 70% of them seen just once. The sample is drawn from a study of blood T cell repertoires in COVID-19. Germline CDR1 and CDR2: LNHDA and SQIVND (reference sequence). There are 13 residues in the CDR3. Trimming removed 4 bases at V and 1 base at J, with 7 bases between. The sequence was obtained from a woman under 40 with COVID-19, enrolled during active disease. The V call is TRBV19, the J call TRBJ1-1, with a tentative D call TRBD1 (5 bases). The sample consisted of peripheral blood. CDR3 sequence reads: CASSTTENTEAFF. CDR3 in DNA: TGTGCCAGTAGTACGACAGAGAACACTGAAGCTTTCTTT.